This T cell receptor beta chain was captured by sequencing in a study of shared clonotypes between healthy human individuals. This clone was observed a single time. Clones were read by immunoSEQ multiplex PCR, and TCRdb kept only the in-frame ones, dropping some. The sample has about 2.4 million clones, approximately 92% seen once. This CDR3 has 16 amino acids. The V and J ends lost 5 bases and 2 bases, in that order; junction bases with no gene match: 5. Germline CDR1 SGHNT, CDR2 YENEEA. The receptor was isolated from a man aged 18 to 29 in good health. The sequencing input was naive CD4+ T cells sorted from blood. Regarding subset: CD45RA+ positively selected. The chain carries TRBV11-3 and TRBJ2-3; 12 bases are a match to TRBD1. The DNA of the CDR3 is TGTGCCAGCAGCCGTGGGACAGGGGGCATCACAGATACGCAGTATTTT. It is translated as CASSRGTGGITDTQYF.